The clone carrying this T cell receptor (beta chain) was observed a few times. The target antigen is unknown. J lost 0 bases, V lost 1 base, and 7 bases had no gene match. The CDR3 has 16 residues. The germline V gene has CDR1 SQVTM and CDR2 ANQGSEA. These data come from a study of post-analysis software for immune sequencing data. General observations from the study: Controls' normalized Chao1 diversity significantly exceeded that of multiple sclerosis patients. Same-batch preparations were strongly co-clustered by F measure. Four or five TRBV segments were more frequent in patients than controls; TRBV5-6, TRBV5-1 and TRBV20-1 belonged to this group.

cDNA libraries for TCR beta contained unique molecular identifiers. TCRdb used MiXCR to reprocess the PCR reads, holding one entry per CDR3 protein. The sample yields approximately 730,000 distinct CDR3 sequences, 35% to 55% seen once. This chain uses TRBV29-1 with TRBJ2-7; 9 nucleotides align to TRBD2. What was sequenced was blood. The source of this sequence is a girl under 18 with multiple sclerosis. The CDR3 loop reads CSVEGSSSGSSYEQYF. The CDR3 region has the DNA TGCAGCGTTGAAGGCTCAAGTAGCGGGAGCTCCTACGAGCAGTACTTC.